This TCR beta chain stems from a study of T cells after yellow fever vaccination. Points from the study as a whole: Most primary-vaccination clones recurred post-booster (roughly 96% CD4, 85% to 90% CD8).

This clonotype was counted ten times or more. Its specificity is not known. 5'RACE template switching added a universal primer site and UMIs to TCR cDNA. Using its own MiXCR run on the 5' RACE reads, TCRdb lists one record per CDR3 protein. The repertoire holds roughly 170,000 distinct CDR3 sequences, with approximately 9.7% as singletons. V dropped 8 bases and J dropped 3; count of bases not matched to a gene: 4. Germline loops: CDR1 WSHSY, CDR2 SAAADI. The CDR3 has 12 residues. The specimen was CD8+ T cells sorted from PBMCs, collected 45 days after the yellow fever booster vaccination. The gene calls are TRBV10-2 and TRBJ2-7; 7 bases are shared with TRBD2. The receptor was derived from a man younger than 35 who received the YFV17D yellow fever vaccine. CDR3 loop: CASSSSGYEQYF. For the CDR3, the DNA is TGCGCCAGCTCGTCTAGCGGCTACGAGCAGTACTTC.